The 6 T cell receptor beta chains below were found in one sample sequenced in a study of T-cell memory formation after mild COVID-19. MiXCR was run by TCRdb on the 5' RACE reads, yielding one entry per CDR3 protein. The repertoire consists of 250,000 to 350,000 distinct CDR3 sequences, with just under 20% occurring once and the leading ten covering about 21%. Sequencing input: PBMCs or a T cell subset sorted from them (not recorded which). Receptors were obtained from a man aged 18 to 30 who had mild COVID-19 (a few samples of this study predate the infection). Cell type and time point are not known.

The CDR3 loop reads CASSSPVRGGPTDTQYF. The CDR3 DNA sequence: TGTGCCAGCAGCTCTCCCGTTCGCGGGGGCCCCACAGATACGCAGTATTTT. The chain uses TRBV7-2 and TRBJ2-3, with D possibly being TRBD2 (7 bases). Germline CDR1 is SGHTA and CDR2 is FQGNSA. The V and J ends lost 4 bases and 2 bases respectively, with 19 bases between them. The CDR3 contains 17 residues.

The chain has TRBV6-6 and TRBJ1-2; 11 nucleotides align to TRBD1. J gave up 7 bases and V 4 bases, and 5 bases lay outside the gene matches. CDR3 length: 14 amino acids. Germline CDR1 MNHNY, CDR2 SVGAGI (reference sequence). CDR3 coding DNA: TGTGCCAGCAGTTCGGACAGGGGGCTAAGTGGCTACACCTTC. This codes for CASSSDRGLSGYTF.

This clonotype turned up a few times. The genes are TRBV5-1 and TRBJ2-2, with D maybe TRBD1 (6 bases). V shed 4 bases and J shed 7 bases, with 11 bases lying between them. This CDR3 spans 13 amino acids. Germline assignment: CDR1 SGHRS and CDR2 YFSETQ. Here the CDR3 reads CASSPDSYGELFF. In nucleotides, the CDR3 is TGCGCCAGCAGCCCGGACAGCTACGGGGAGCTGTTTTTT.

In its sample, this clonotype was seen a few times. The chain employs TRBV4-3 and TRBJ2-1; 9 bases fit TRBD2. Germline V CDR1 and CDR2: LGHNA, YSLEER. This CDR3 contains 15 residues. The V and J ends lost 3 bases and 8 bases, in that order; junction bases with no gene match: 8. The chain's CDR3 is CASSQRGGGVDEQFF. CDR3 nucleotide sequence: TGCGCCAGCAGCCAGCGAGGCGGGGGGGTAGATGAGCAGTTCTTC.

This clonotype was picked up many times. The CDR3 protein is CASSQNRAHEPQHF. CDR3 nucleotide sequence: TGTGCCAGCAGTCAGAACAGGGCCCATGAGCCCCAGCATTTT. V and J are TRBV12-3 or TRBV12-4 and TRBJ1-5; the D gene is possibly TRBD1 (6 bases). The CDR3 sequence is 14 residues long. Trimming pared 5 bases from V and 8 bases from J, leaving 16 bases between.

The chain uses TRBV12-5 and TRBJ2-7, with 8 bases that match TRBD1. The CDR3 totals 16 residues. The V and J ends lost 2 bases and 5 bases, in that order; junction bases with no gene match: 11. CDR1 and CDR2 from the germline V gene are LGHNT and FRNRAP. For the CDR3, the DNA is TGTGCTAGTGGTTTGATCCTGGGACAGGCCGAGGACGAGCAGTACTTC. It is translated as CASGLILGQAEDEQYF.